This T cell receptor beta chain emerged from a study of blood T cell repertoires in COVID-19. Study context: There were acute and convalescent COVID-19 samples, and they came from the United States, Italy and Spain.

Trimming left V 7 bases short and J 4 bases short, with 13 bases between. The CDR3 spans 13 residues. Assay: immunoSEQ multiplex PCR; the TCRdb copy retains only in-frame clones and omits some. The table records approximately 45,000 clones, over 80% of them present only once. Sequencing was done on a sample of peripheral blood. V is TRBV12-3 or TRBV12-4 and J is TRBJ1-1; TRBD1 is a possible D gene (5 bases). This clonotype was sampled from a woman in her thirties or forties with acute or convalescent COVID-19. CDR3 loop: CASNPAGLTEAFF. In DNA form, the CDR3 reads TGTGCCAGCAACCCCGCAGGGCTCACTGAAGCTTTCTTT.